The clone carrying this T cell receptor beta chain was recorded a few times. Its antigen is unidentified. Germline V gene data show CDR1 as GTSNPN and CDR2 as SVGIG (reference sequence). The CDR3 has 10 residues. V lost 1 base, J lost 6 bases, and 3 bases lay in between. The data were taken from a study of T-cell memory formation after mild COVID-19. Study findings and constraints: Pre-infection memory already had some responding clones, implying cross-reactive memory joined. SARS-CoV-2 specificity of second-wave clones peaking day 37 was unconfirmed. Chiefly within CM and EM were the contracting CD4+ clones; CD8+ ones were within EMRA.

TCRdb analysed the 5' RACE reads with MiXCR anew, one entry per CDR3 protein. Seen here are about 340,000 distinct CDR3 sequences, around a sixth observed once, and the top ten hold 20% to 25%. Source material: PBMCs or a T cell subset sorted from them (not recorded which). V and J are TRBV30 and TRBJ1-1; no clear D gene. This sequence was found in a man aged 18 to 30 who had mild COVID-19 (a few samples of this study predate the infection). Cell type and time point are not known. Here the CDR3 reads CAWSAPEAFF. In DNA form, the CDR3 reads TGTGCCTGGAGTGCACCTGAAGCTTTCTTT. Filled out from reference TRBV30 and TRBJ1-1, the complete variable domain reads SQTIHQWPATLVQPVGSPLSLECTVEGTSNPNLYWYRQAAGRGLQLLFYSVGIGQISSEVPQNLSASRPQDRQFILSSKKLLLSDSGFYLCAWSAPEAFFGQGTRLTVV.